This TCR beta chain was obtained from a study of cytomegalovirus exposure and HLA in healthy donors (dated by TCRdb to 2015 to 2018). Describing the broader study: In an earlier analysis of under 600 of the donors, approximately 300 Gb of sequence data and 117 million unique TCR beta sequences from about 179 million T cells were reported. In a later analysis, previously published TCR beta repertoires from more than 500 donors were re-analyzed and high-resolution HLA genotyping was added so that TCR occurrence patterns could be studied. The genetic ancestry cluster associated with self-reported Caucasian donors included roughly 84% of the roughly 390 genotyped donors. Rather than drawing on any new phenotypic data, the later analysis identified candidate immune exposures from TCR beta sequences and the way those sequences occurred across donors. Donor age, sex, ethnicity and CMV serostatus were collected together with the repertoire data. Using immunosequencing, the study profiled T cell repertoires from around 670 subjects and related those repertoires to cytomegalovirus serostatus. Among some 400 genotyped donors of the cohort, an average of 235,054 unique TCR beta nucleotide sequences were sequenced per donor, about a sixth of them non-productive. The number of typed donors differed by locus: about 620-640 for A, B, C, DRB1 and DQB1; some 500 for DQA1; 606 for DPA1; and 400 to 480 for DPB1. To predict cytomegalovirus infection status, the study brought together high-throughput TCR immunosequencing, statistical association of individual TCRs with disease status, and machine learning. Besides the first cohort of around 700 subjects, a separate validation cohort made up of 95 to 150 different subjects was used. Every discovery cohort repertoire had been produced on one sequencing platform. A later genetic analysis took genome-wide SNP genotypes for about 65% of the 666 donors and used that subset as a discovery cohort. Four or five DR-DQ haplotypes were handled as single units for association and clustering because linkage in the cohort was strong. The study was designed to test whether signatures of past pathogen exposure could be identified by cataloging public T cell receptors. Both class I and class II loci were covered by HLA typing, at four-digit resolution. An early release that covered 500 to 800 HLA-typed donors contained approximately 300 gigabases of sequencing data and approximately 85 million unique TCR sequences. To decide whether each TCR beta V gene segment behaved as functional or pseudogenic, an earlier analysis of some 600 of the donors relied on high-throughput TCR beta sequencing.

Reading from cysteine to phenylalanine, the CDR3 counts 14 amino acids. The CDR3 DNA has 42 bases and is translated from base 1. V has 5 bases trimmed and J has 9 bases trimmed; junction bases matching no gene number 13. CDR1 and CDR2, looked up from the germline V gene, are SGHTA and FQGNSA. The cohort comprised 670 or so healthy bone marrow donors. Cohort members were all nominally healthy when sampled, although unrecorded immune exposures were likely present. The donor tested CMV seronegative, placing the donor among the 350 to 400 seronegative members of the cohort. A peripheral blood sample was collected from each donor, and TCR beta sequencing was performed on peripheral blood mononuclear cells. The Qiagen DNeasy Blood Extraction Kit was used to extract genomic DNA from the blood cell samples. Overall study outcomes, separate from this receptor: Three of the identified cytomegalovirus-associated TCR beta chains were confirmed in vitro to be specific for cytomegalovirus antigens. A later genetic analysis associated a missense DCLRE1C variant with V-gene and J-gene trimming of TCR beta chains, and an independent cohort replicated the association. A group of highly shared sequence variants was considered likely to be a technical artifact of the sequencing pipeline. A later analysis found that TCR association rates varied across HLA loci, with DRB1 alleles showing the most associated TCRs and HLA-C alleles the fewest. A later analysis found that most CMV-associated TCR beta chains appeared HLA-restricted, with HLA associations seemingly driven largely by CMV exposure. The only immune exposure information available for the cohort was CMV serostatus. Sequencing depth was assumed to be roughly uniform across donors in the presence/absence analyses, though that assumption may not hold. A further reported finding was that TCR beta sequences accurately predicted the HLA-A and HLA-B alleles for most subjects in the first cohort. In a later analysis, HLA-associated TCR beta chains showed more clonal expansion and lower generation probabilities than non-associated chains that were equally common. In a later genetic analysis, fewer N-insertions in productive TCRs were reported among donors in an Asian-associated ancestry cluster than the roughly 700-donor mean. Several of the top co-occurrence clusters appeared to be linked to parvovirus B19, influenza, CMV and Epstein-Barr virus, according to a later analysis. Because counts were too low, some 16 rarely observed V segments, including chromosome 9 orphons, were excluded from the earlier analysis of a few hundred of the donors. A total of fewer than 200 TCR beta chains were listed by the study as associated with cytomegalovirus. When HLA alleles, especially DR and DQ, strongly co-occurred, TCR associations were difficult to assign to individual alleles. The classifier was reported to diagnose cytomegalovirus status with high specificity and sensitivity in both the original cohort and the validation cohort. Correlated functional status among segregating V segments might be attributable to linkage disequilibrium, but an unknown experimental factor could not be ruled out. Because the 87-base-pair reads could not distinguish some IMGT-functional V segments, including TRBV6-2 and TRBV6-3, those segments were excluded. HLA typing was unavailable for some donors at each locus, so association tests used only the typed subset. Specific HLA alleles were associated with 15,000 to 20,000 TCR beta sequences at a false discovery rate of 0.05 in a later analysis. While some public TCRs were present in many individuals, most TCR sequences turned up only very rarely across donors. In an earlier analysis of 500 to 650 of the donors, most TCR beta V segments appeared in productive rearrangements about 87% or about 30% of the time, broadly matching IMGT annotations. This cohort had only TCR beta chains sequenced, and the lack of alpha or paired-chain data limited which features could be detected. It was suggested by the authors that the approach could potentially be generalized to other disease states and immunological phenotypes.

The library was built by means of the immunoSEQ multiplex PCR assay. The multiplex PCR relied on a mix of 60 forward primers for TCR Vbeta segments and 13 reverse primers for TCR Jbeta segments. The CDR3 region of rearranged TCR beta genes was amplified from genomic DNA by a multiplex PCR assay. The amplified TCR beta libraries were sequenced on the Illumina HiSeq System as 87-base-pair reads. The paper's processing steps were these. A later analysis counted about 82 million unique TCR beta chains across the roughly 700 repertoires, and some 11 million of these chains were shared by at least two donors. To remove PCR and sequencing errors, raw reads were error-corrected and collapsed into unique sequences using a nearest-neighbor algorithm that merged closely related sequences. Alignment of CDR3 sequences to IMGT reference sequences was used to assign V, D and J gene segments. For a sequence to be retained, a match of at least six nucleotides was required to both a V gene segment and a J gene segment. Rearrangements were classified as productive when the CDR3 lacked stop codons and remained in frame with V and J, and all other rearrangements were classified as non-productive. Following IMGT convention, CDR3 was defined as the stretch from the second conserved V-encoded cysteine to the conserved J-encoded phenylalanine. The earlier analysis of 587 of the donors excluded sequences that lacked an unambiguous match to a single V gene segment. In an earlier analysis of approximately 590 of the donors, a V segment was called functional when productive rearrangements were above 56.7%, and segregating when the standard deviation between donors exceeded 5%. A statistical classification framework was built for diagnosing cytomegalovirus status from the catalog of TCR beta chain sequences. In a later analysis, TCR nucleotide sequences were compared against IMGT/GENE-DB human TR gene sequences so that V and J genes could be assigned. In a later analysis, CDR3 sequences and most-parsimonious VDJ recombination scenarios were assigned using the TCRdist pipeline. In a later analysis, each TCR beta chain was defined by its CDR3 amino acid sequence together with its V-gene family, and reads lacking a unique V-gene family were excluded. As a way to deal with suspected cross-contamination and a sequencing artifact, a later analysis dropped nearly 600 nucleotide sequences that were highly shared and had low generation probability. A later analysis calculated a clonal expansion index for each public chain from normalized within-repertoire ranks of inferred template counts. A later analysis computed generation probabilities with a VDJ recombination model fitted to out-of-frame rearrangements, and checked the results against IGoR. A later analysis scored TCR-TCR, TCR-HLA and TCR-CMV co-occurrence with hypergeometric tests, applying a repertoire-size bias correction to TCR pairs. A later analysis estimated false discovery rates by permuting HLA or CMV assignments 20 times. A later analysis grouped co-occurring TCRs with DBSCAN, adding TCRdist sequence similarity when clustering within HLA-allele-positive subsets. Co-occurrence clustering excluded repertoires with fewer than 30,000 or more than 120,000 public chains, plus five with anomalous nucleotide sharing. The table comes from immuneACCESS by way of TCRdb, which keeps in-frame sequences with V and J called. Part of the clones is missing from these tables; in studies checked, under half for an unresolved V gene and the rest for unknown reasons. That table is the source of V, J and clone size, and D and trimming were worked out from the DNA. This sample has 120,000 to 150,000 clones in its table, and around three quarters of those were observed once. Clones ranked in the top ten supply approximately 2.1% of the sample.

Turning to this clone: Its target antigen remains unknown. Base quality data are lacking; no much larger clone is found one base away.

The receptor chain draws on TRBV7-2 and TRBJ2-7, with 7 bases in between that match TRBD2. The TCR originated in a man between 40 and 49 years old in good health and CMV-seronegative. The specimen was PBMCs. The DNA reads as follows: TGTGCCAGCAGCGAATGGGGTCTCACGGGAGGGCAGTACTTC. The translation is CASSEWGLTGGQYF.